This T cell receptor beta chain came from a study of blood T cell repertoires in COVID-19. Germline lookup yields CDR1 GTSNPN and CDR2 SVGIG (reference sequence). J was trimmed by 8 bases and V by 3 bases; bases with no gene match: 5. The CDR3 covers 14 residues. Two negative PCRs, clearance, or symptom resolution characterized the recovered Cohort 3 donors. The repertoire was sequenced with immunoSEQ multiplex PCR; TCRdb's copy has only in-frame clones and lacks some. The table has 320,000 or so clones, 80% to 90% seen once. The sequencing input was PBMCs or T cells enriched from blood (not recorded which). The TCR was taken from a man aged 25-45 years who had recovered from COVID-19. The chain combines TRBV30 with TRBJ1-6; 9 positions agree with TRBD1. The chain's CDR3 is CAWRPGQGDSPLHF. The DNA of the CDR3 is TGTGCCTGGAGGCCGGGACAGGGAGATTCACCCCTCCACTTT.